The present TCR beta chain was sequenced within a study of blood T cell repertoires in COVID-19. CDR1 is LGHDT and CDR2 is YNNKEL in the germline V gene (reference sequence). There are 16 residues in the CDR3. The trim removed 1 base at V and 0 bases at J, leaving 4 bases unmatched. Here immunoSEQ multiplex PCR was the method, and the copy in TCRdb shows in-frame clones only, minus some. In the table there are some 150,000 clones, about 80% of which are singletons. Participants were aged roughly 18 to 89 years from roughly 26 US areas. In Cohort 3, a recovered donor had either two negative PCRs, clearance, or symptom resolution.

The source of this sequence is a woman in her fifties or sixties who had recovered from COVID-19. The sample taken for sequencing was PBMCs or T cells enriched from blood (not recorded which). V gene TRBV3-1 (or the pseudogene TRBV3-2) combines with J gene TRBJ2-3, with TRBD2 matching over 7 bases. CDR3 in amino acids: CASSQAASGSTDTQYF. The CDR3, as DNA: TGTGCCAGCAGCCAAGCGGCTAGCGGCAGCACAGATACGCAGTATTTT.